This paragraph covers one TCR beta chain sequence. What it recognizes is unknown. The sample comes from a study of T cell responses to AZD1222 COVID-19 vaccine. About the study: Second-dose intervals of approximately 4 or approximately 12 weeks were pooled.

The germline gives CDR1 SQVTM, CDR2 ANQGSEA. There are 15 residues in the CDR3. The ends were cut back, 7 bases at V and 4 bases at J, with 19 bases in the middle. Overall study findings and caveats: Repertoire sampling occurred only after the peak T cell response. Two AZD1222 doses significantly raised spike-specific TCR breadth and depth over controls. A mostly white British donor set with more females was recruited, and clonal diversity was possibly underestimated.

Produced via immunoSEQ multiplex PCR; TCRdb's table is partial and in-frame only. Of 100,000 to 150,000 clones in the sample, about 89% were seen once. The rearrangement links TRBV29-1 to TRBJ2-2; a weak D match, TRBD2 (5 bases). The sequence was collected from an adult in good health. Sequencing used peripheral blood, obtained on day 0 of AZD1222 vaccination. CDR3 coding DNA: TGCAGCGCTGCGGTCCCCTCGGGAACCACCGGGGAGCTGTTTTTT. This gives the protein CSAAVPSGTTGELFF.